The 9 T cell receptor beta chains below all came from one sample that was sequenced in a study of blood T cell repertoires in COVID-19. Sequencing used immunoSEQ multiplex PCR; TCRdb keeps in-frame clones, though not all of them. This sample has around 210,000 clones; over 75% occur once, and the top ten carry roughly 5%. Material for sequencing was peripheral blood. The receptors derive from a man aged 50-60 years with COVID-19, enrolled during active disease.

This clone was observed a single time. The chain is built from TRBV6-5 and TRBJ1-2; the match to TRBD1 covers 7 bases. J was trimmed by 2 bases and V by 5 bases; bases with no gene match: 2. This CDR3 comprises 13 residues. CDR1 MNHEY and CDR2 SVGAGI come from the germline V gene. CDR3 amino acids: CASSKTGNYGYTF. CDR3 bases: TGTGCCAGCAGTAAGACAGGGAACTATGGCTACACCTTC.

The chain employs TRBV7-8 and TRBJ2-7, with 8 bases matching TRBD1. The length of the CDR3 is 15 residues. J gave up 2 bases and V 5 bases, and 8 bases lay outside the gene matches. Germline V lookup: CDR1 SGHVS, CDR2 FQNEAQ. The chain's CDR3 is CASSPGPGGPYEQYF. For the CDR3, the DNA is TGTGCCAGCAGCCCTGGACCAGGGGGCCCCTACGAGCAGTACTTC.

The chain couples TRBV30 to TRBJ2-3, with D perhaps TRBD2 (5 bases). Trimming stripped 5 bases from V and 1 base from J, with 10 bases between. The CDR3 loop spans 13 amino acids. Per the germline V gene, CDR1 is GTSNPN and CDR2 is SVGIG (reference sequence). CDR3 sequence reads: CAWGMGGTDTQYF. The CDR3 region has the DNA TGTGCCTGGGGCATGGGAGGCACAGATACGCAGTATTTT.

V gene TRBV28 combines with J gene TRBJ1-6; a weak D match, TRBD1 (6 bases). The CDR3 covers 13 residues. CDR1 and CDR2 (germline): MDHEN, SYDVKM. Trimming pared 2 bases from V and 11 bases from J, leaving 10 bases between. CDR3 loop: CASSLRGGTPLHF. In DNA form, the CDR3 reads TGTGCCAGCAGTTTACGAGGGGGTACACCCCTCCACTTT.

The J gene is TRBJ2-7, the V gene TRBV5-4; TRBD2 matches at 7 bases. The CDR3 has 15 residues. V lost 0 bases, J lost 3 bases, and 6 bases stayed unmatched. Germline assignment: CDR1 SGHNT and CDR2 YYREEE (reference sequence). The CDR3 bases are TGTGCCAGCAGCTTGGACCCAGCGGGGTACTACGAGCAGTACTTC. This translates into CASSLDPAGYYEQYF.

This rearrangement joins TRBV2 to TRBJ2-1, with D possibly matching TRBD1 (5 bases). Germline-derived CDR1 and CDR2 are SNHLY and FYNNEI. The CDR3 has 14 amino acids. The V and J ends lost 4 bases and 5 bases respectively, with 12 bases between them. CDR3 amino acids: CASSVDSLNNEQFF. For the CDR3, the DNA is TGTGCCAGCAGTGTCGACAGCTTAAACAATGAGCAGTTCTTC.

This sequence joins TRBV5-5 and TRBJ2-7, with TRBD2 matching over 12 bases. Germline trimming cut 4 bases from V and 1 base from J; bases unmatched to any gene: 15. Per germline, CDR1 SGHKS and CDR2 YYEKEE (reference sequence). This CDR3 has 19 amino acids. CDR3 loop: CASSPTLAGGLRGSYEQYF. The CDR3 DNA follows: TGTGCCAGCAGCCCAACACTAGCGGGGGGCCTGAGGGGGTCCTACGAGCAGTACTTC. The complete variable domain, with remaining parts taken from reference TRBV5-5 and TRBJ2-7, reads DAGVTQSPTHLIKTRGQQVTLRCSPISGHKSVSWYQQVLGQGPQFIFQYYEKEERGRGNFPDRFSARQFPNYSSELNVNALLLGDSALYLCASSPTLAGGLRGSYEQYFGPGTRLTVT.

This clone was counted only a few times. The genes are TRBV19 and TRBJ1-5; no reliable D call. CDR3 length equals 16 residues. Per germline, CDR1 LNHDA and CDR2 SQIVND (reference sequence). Trimming removed 5 bases at V and 1 base at J, with 15 bases between. CDR3 protein: CASSEVIRISNQPQHF. The DNA of the CDR3 is TGTGCCAGTAGTGAGGTGATAAGGATAAGCAATCAGCCCCAGCATTTT.

The chain uses TRBV5-6 and TRBJ2-1, with D possibly matching TRBD2 (6 bases). CDR3 length: 15 residues. The V gene lost 4 bases and the J gene lost 0 bases, with 11 bases spanning the gap. The V gene's germline CDR1 is SGHDT and CDR2 YYEEEE. CDR3 residues: CASSGGIGSYNEQFF. The DNA of the CDR3 is TGTGCCAGCAGCGGGGGGATCGGCTCCTACAATGAGCAGTTCTTC.